A single sample gave rise to the 19 T cell receptor beta chains below, sequenced in a study of CD8+ T cells in alopecia areata. As to treatment: oral pan-JAK inhibitor, 5-10 mg twice daily. RNA extraction was followed by reverse transcription into cDNA, which acted as the sequencing template. Method: immunoSEQ multiplex PCR; TCRdb's copy keeps in-frame clones and lacks some. The sample lists some 120,000 clones, around three fifths occurring once. Here the sequenced sample was CD8+ T cells sorted from blood, taken at week 24, from a patient treated with tofacitinib. The receptors stem from a human donor with alopecia areata.

This clone has a count of ten or more. V gene TRBV7-3 combines with J gene TRBJ2-7; TRBD1 aligns across 7 bases. J gave up 0 bases and V 5 bases, and 7 bases lay outside the gene matches. The CDR3 totals 15 residues. Germline CDR1 and CDR2: SGHTA and FQGTGA. CDR3 nucleotides: TGTGCCAGCAGCCTGGGCGCAGGGGGCTCCTACGAGCAGTACTTC. Translated: CASSLGAGGSYEQYF. Supplemented by reference TRBV7-3 and TRBJ2-7, the full variable domain reads GAGVSQTPSNKVTEKGKYVELRCDPISGHTALYWYRQSLGQGPEFLIYFQGTGAADDSGLPNDRFFAVRPEGSVSTLKIQRTERGDSAVYLCASSLGAGGSYEQYFGPGTRLTVT.

The rearrangement uses TRBV6-6 and TRBJ2-7, with TRBD1 identical over 7 bases. This CDR3 has 14 residues. V trimming: 10 bases; J trimming: 3 bases; junction bases outside the gene matches: 12. Germline lookup yields CDR1 MNHNY and CDR2 SVGAGI (reference sequence). The CDR3 spells CATEGLGQSYEQYF. CDR3 in DNA: TGTGCCACCGAAGGGCTGGGACAGAGCTACGAGCAGTACTTC.

CDR3 nucleotides: TGCGCCAGCAGCTTGGGGGGTGGAAACACTGAAGCTTTCTTT. It is translated as CASSLGGGNTEAFF. This rearrangement joins TRBV5-1 to TRBJ1-1; D uncertain. V was trimmed by 0 bases and J by 2 bases, leaving 8 bases between them. Germline V lookup: CDR1 SGHRS, CDR2 YFSETQ. CDR3 length: 14 amino acids.

This clone was seen repeatedly, ten times or more. The chain carries TRBV7-8 and TRBJ1-1; D is ambiguous. V lost 4 bases and J lost 1, with 7 bases in between. CDR1 and CDR2 from the germline V gene are SGHVS and FQNEAQ. This CDR3 has 13 residues. CDR3: CASSSMGNTEAFF. The CDR3 DNA sequence: TGTGCCAGCAGCTCGATGGGGAACACTGAAGCTTTCTTT. Filled out from reference TRBV7-8 and TRBJ1-1, the complete variable domain reads GAGVSQSPRYKVAKRGQDVALRCDPISGHVSLFWYQQALGQGPEFLTYFQNEAQLDKSGLPSDRFFAERPEGSVSTLKIQRTQQEDSAVYLCASSSMGNTEAFFGQGTRLTVV.

The CDR3 region is CASSDGTGISYNSPLHF. The CDR3 DNA reads as TGTGCCAGCAGCGATGGGACAGGAATATCCTATAATTCACCCCTCCACTTT. The V gene is TRBV5-5, the J gene TRBJ1-6; TRBD1 matches 8 bases. This CDR3 has 17 residues. Trimming cost V 4 bases and J 1 base; bases outside gene matches: 7. Germline V gene lookup returns CDR1 SGHKS and CDR2 YYEKEE (reference sequence).

The chain couples TRBV9 to TRBJ1-2; the match to TRBD1 covers 7 bases. Germline CDR1 and CDR2: SGDLS and YYNGEE. This CDR3 has 17 amino acids. The ends lost 0 bases at V and 3 bases at J; junction bases unmatched: 11. CDR3 nucleotide sequence: TGTGCCAGCAGCGTAGTAAGACAGGGCTATGATGACTATGGCTACACCTTC. It yields the protein CASSVVRQGYDDYGYTF.

The chain recombines TRBV5-6 with TRBJ1-2; possible D gene TRBD1, 5 bases. The CDR3 length is 14 residues. V was pared by 2 bases and J by 3 bases, with 11 bases between. CDR1 SGHDT and CDR2 YYEEEE come from the germline V gene. The CDR3 DNA is TGTGCCAGCAGCTTCACCACAGGATACTATGGCTACACCTTC. Residues: CASSFTTGYYGYTF.

V is TRBV27 and J is TRBJ1-3, with 8 bases that match TRBD1. J gave up 0 bases and V 3 bases, and 13 bases lay outside the gene matches. The CDR3 extends over 19 amino acids. The germline gives CDR1 MNHEY, CDR2 SMNVEV (reference sequence). CDR3 sequence: CASSLTAGGPSISGNTIYF. In DNA form, the CDR3 reads TGTGCCAGCAGTTTGACGGCAGGGGGCCCCTCAATCTCTGGAAACACCATATATTTT.

This clone was detected a few times. The V and J genes are TRBV4-2 and TRBJ1-1, with a possible D match to TRBD1 (5 bases). The germline CDR1 and CDR2 sequences are LGHNA and YNFKEQ. Trimming removed 4 bases at V and 3 bases at J, with 9 bases between. The CDR3 length is 13 residues. For the CDR3, the DNA is TGTGCCAGCAGCCGCAGGGAAGACACTGAAGCTTTCTTT. It yields the protein CASSRREDTEAFF.

This clone was seen repeatedly, ten times or more. In the same sample, other DNA sequences code for this CDR3. The CDR3 loop is CASSLKGVGTGELFF. The CDR3 region has the DNA TGTGCCAGCAGCTTGAAAGGGGTCGGTACCGGGGAGCTGTTTTTT. The chain employs TRBV5-4 and TRBJ2-2, with D perhaps TRBD1 (5 bases). The length of the CDR3 is 15 residues. In germline, CDR1 is SGHNT, CDR2 YYREEE (reference sequence). The germline V and J ends were trimmed by 1 base and 5 bases, with 12 bases remaining between them.

This clone was counted a few times. The chain employs TRBV15 and TRBJ2-3, with TRBD1 matching over 8 bases. The ends lost 5 bases at V and 3 bases at J; junction bases unmatched: 13. The CDR3 is 17 residues long. CDR1 is LNHNV and CDR2 is YYDKDF in the germline V gene (reference sequence). The CDR3 loop is CATSGSTGGRRTDTQYF. The CDR3 nucleotides read TGTGCCACCAGCGGGTCCACAGGGGGAAGGCGTACAGATACGCAGTATTTT. The full variable domain, completed using reference TRBV15 and TRBJ2-3, is DAMVIQNPRYQVTQFGKPVTLSCSQTLNHNVMYWYQQKSSQAPKLLFHYYDKDFNNEADTPDNFQSRRPNTSFCFLDIRSPGLGDTAMYLCATSGSTGGRRTDTQYFGPGTRLTVL.

The rearrangement links TRBV11-2 to TRBJ1-1; tentatively, D is TRBD1 (6 bases). The CDR3 runs to 14 residues. Trimming left V 5 bases short and J 0 bases short, with 10 bases between. CDR1 is SGHAT, CDR2 FQNNGV, per germline. In DNA, the CDR3 is TGTGCCAGCAGCGAAGGACAGATGAACACTGAAGCTTTCTTT. Residues: CASSEGQMNTEAFF.

The chain is built from TRBV4-2 and TRBJ2-1; D is undetermined. CDR3 size: 12 residues. CDR1 and CDR2 from the germline V gene are LGHNA and YNFKEQ. Between the trimmed V and J ends, which lost 0 bases and 7 bases, there was a span of 4 bases. The DNA for the CDR3 is TGTGCCAGCAGCCAAGACCTGAATGAGCAGTTCTTC. Amino acids: CASSQDLNEQFF.

The rearrangement uses TRBV27 and TRBJ1-6, with D unresolved. Germline loops: CDR1 MNHEY, CDR2 SMNVEV (reference sequence). This CDR3 comprises 16 residues. Trimming removed 3 bases at V and 3 bases at J, with 12 bases between. The DNA of the CDR3 is TGTGCCAGCAGTTTCGGCCCGTCTAACTATAATTCACCCCTCCACTTT. It is translated as CASSFGPSNYNSPLHF.

In the case of this clone: At the DNA level, this CDR3 is encoded by other sequences in the same sample as well. The V and J genes are TRBV27 and TRBJ1-1; D gene ambiguous. V was clipped by 4 bases and J by 1 base, with 4 bases between them. The germline gives CDR1 MNHEY, CDR2 SMNVEV (reference sequence). The CDR3 runs 12 residues. The CDR3 bases are TGTGCCAGCAGTTCAGGGAACACTGAAGCTTTCTTT. It is translated as CASSSGNTEAFF.

V and J are TRBV4-2 and TRBJ2-7; D gene uncertain. The V end lost 1 base, the J end lost 2 bases, and 15 bases lay between the germline ends. The CDR3 runs 16 residues. The germline V gene has CDR1 LGHNA and CDR2 YNFKEQ. This CDR3 is CASSQGERLNPYEQYF. The CDR3 DNA reads TGTGCCAGCAGCCAAGGGGAACGCCTGAATCCCTACGAGCAGTACTTC.

This chain joins TRBV6-1 and TRBJ2-1, with D perhaps TRBD1 or TRBD2 (5 bases each). CDR1 is MNHNS and CDR2 is SASEGT in the germline V gene. V was trimmed by 6 bases and J by 2 bases, leaving 14 bases between them. This CDR3 is built from 15 residues. The chain's CDR3 is CASREWDGAYNEQFF. The CDR3 DNA reads TGTGCCAGCAGGGAATGGGACGGTGCCTACAATGAGCAGTTCTTC.

V gene TRBV4-3 combines with J gene TRBJ2-3, with D possibly TRBD2 on 6 matching bases. The CDR3 extends over 13 amino acids. The V gene's germline CDR1 is LGHNA and CDR2 YSLEER. The V gene lost 3 bases and the J gene lost 4 bases, with 8 bases spanning the gap. This CDR3 is CASSQSGADTQYF. The CDR3 DNA reads as TGCGCCAGCAGCCAGTCGGGGGCAGATACGCAGTATTTT.

This clone was found once. A read error may produce the germline difference seen at one junction end. V and J are TRBV7-7 and TRBJ2-3; possibly TRBD2 for D (6 bases). CDR3 size: 13 residues. The germline CDR1 and CDR2 sequences are SSHAT and FNYEAQ (reference sequence). In nucleotides, the CDR3 is TGTGCTAGCAGCTTAGCGGAATCAGATACGCAGTATTTT. Protein product: CASSLAESDTQYF.